Shown below are 21 T cell receptor beta chains from a single sample sequenced in a study of cytomegalovirus exposure and HLA in healthy donors. PCR was performed using 60 Vbeta and 13 Jbeta primers. Measured with immunoSEQ multiplex PCR; TCRdb has only the in-frame clones, and not every one. Of about 130,000 clones in the sample, 75% to 80% were seen once. The source material was PBMCs. Every receptor here comes from a man younger than 45 in good health and CMV-seronegative.

V is TRBV10-2 and J is TRBJ1-5, with 10 bases fitting TRBD1. Losses at the gene ends were 5 bases for V and 2 bases for J; bases not matched to a gene: 3. The germline V gene encodes CDR1 WSHSY and CDR2 SAAADI. This CDR3 has 15 amino acids. The CDR3 sequence: CASSTGTGGNQPQHF. The CDR3 nucleotides are TGCGCCAGCAGTACCGGGACAGGGGGCAATCAGCCCCAGCATTTT.

This chain links TRBV9 with TRBJ2-1; 10 nucleotides line up with TRBD2. Germline V CDR1 and CDR2: SGDLS, YYNGEE. The CDR3 is 15 residues long. With 3 bases clipped from V and 2 bases from J, the junction kept 2 bases outside the gene matches. Here the CDR3 DNA reads TGTGCCAGCAGCGAAGCGGGAGGGCCCTACAATGAGCAGTTCTTC. It specifies CASSEAGGPYNEQFF.

The V call is TRBV2, the J call TRBJ2-1; 9 bases match TRBD2. The CDR3 length is 15 residues. V lost 3 bases to trimming and J lost 6 bases; unmatched junction nucleotides: 6. CDR1 is SNHLY, CDR2 FYNNEI, per germline. CDR3 DNA sequence: TGTGCCAGCAGTGAGGCGGGAGGGCCAGCCAATGAGCAGTTCTTC. This codes for CASSEAGGPANEQFF.

The V and J genes are TRBV19 and TRBJ2-3, with TRBD2 matching over 8 bases. Losses at the gene ends were 0 bases for V and 5 bases for J; bases not matched to a gene: 10. This CDR3 has 17 residues. Germline V gives CDR1 LNHDA, CDR2 SQIVND (reference sequence). The chain's CDR3 is CASSIDLAGGGGDTQYF. The DNA of the CDR3 is TGTGCCAGTAGTATAGATCTTGCGGGAGGTGGAGGAGATACGCAGTATTTT. Looking up the rest from reference TRBV19 and TRBJ2-3 gives the full variable domain: DGGITQSPKYLFRKEGQNVTLSCEQNLNHDAMYWYRQDPGQGLRLIYYSQIVNDFQKGDIAEGYSVSREKKESFPLTVTSAQKNPTAFYLCASSIDLAGGGGDTQYFGPGTRLTVL.

The chain has TRBV5-1 and TRBJ2-5; tentatively, D is TRBD1 (5 bases). In germline, CDR1 is SGHRS, CDR2 YFSETQ. The CDR3 loop spans 14 amino acids. Trimming took off 4 bases at V and 0 bases at J, with 10 bases between the two ends. In DNA, the CDR3 is TGCGCCAGCAGCACAGGCCTGTACCAAGAGACCCAGTACTTC. It encodes CASSTGLYQETQYF.

This chain links TRBV18 with TRBJ2-2, with 11 bases fitting TRBD2. The CDR3 length is 17 residues. The junction had 5 bases not matched to a gene; V was cut back by 2 bases and J by 3 bases. Germline CDR1 KGHSH, CDR2 LQKENI. This CDR3 reads CASSPTSGRWDTGELFF. The CDR3 bases are TGTGCCAGCTCACCAACTAGCGGGAGATGGGACACCGGGGAGCTGTTTTTT.

The chain carries TRBV5-8 and TRBJ1-4; 9 bases match TRBD1. Germline V gene sequence: CDR1 SGHTS, CDR2 YDEGEE. CDR3 length: 16 amino acids. V dropped 0 bases and J dropped 8; count of bases not matched to a gene: 8. CDR3 DNA sequence: TGTGCCAGCAGCTTGGCGGGACAGGGCTCCAGAGAAAAACTGTTTTTT. It is translated as CASSLAGQGSREKLFF.

This chain connects TRBV6-5 to TRBJ2-2; maybe TRBD1 (5 bases). The length of the CDR3 is 15 residues. From germline, CDR1 is MNHEY and CDR2 SVGAGI. V lost 7 bases, J lost 1 base, and 13 bases lay in between. DNA of the CDR3: TGTGCCAGCACTTCTAAGACAGAGAACACCGGGGAGCTGTTTTTT. It translates to CASTSKTENTGELFF.

The chain recombines TRBV6-5 with TRBJ1-1; 10 bases agree with TRBD1. Per the germline V gene, CDR1 is MNHEY and CDR2 is SVGAGI. The V segment lost 7 bases and the J segment 3 bases; nucleotides outside the gene matches: 5. The CDR3 extends over 14 amino acids. CDR3 amino acids: CASKGQGSYTEAFF. The CDR3, as DNA: TGTGCCAGCAAGGGACAGGGGTCGTACACTGAAGCTTTCTTT.

This sequence joins TRBV5-4 and TRBJ2-7; D may be TRBD2 (6 bases). CDR3 size: 15 residues. V lost 9 bases to trimming and J lost 7 bases, with 26 bases between them. Germline CDR1 is SGHNT and CDR2 is YYREEE (reference sequence). The CDR3 here is CATRISAGSQEEQYF. In DNA form, the CDR3 reads TGTGCCACCCGAATTTCGGCGGGGTCGCAGGAGGAGCAGTACTTC.

V and J are TRBV2 and TRBJ2-2; possible D gene TRBD2, 6 bases. The CDR3 spans 16 residues. Trimming removed 7 bases at V and 1 base at J, with 16 bases between. Germline-derived CDR1 and CDR2 are SNHLY and FYNNEI. CDR3 nucleotides: TGTGCCAGCAAAATAAGTAGCGGAGTGAACACCGGGGAGCTGTTTTTT. It specifies CASKISSGVNTGELFF.

The rearrangement links TRBV10-3 to TRBJ2-1; 10 positions match TRBD2. From germline, CDR1 is ENHRY and CDR2 SYGVKD. J was trimmed by 7 bases and V by 6 bases; bases with no gene match: 6. This CDR3 region has 14 residues. CDR3 DNA sequence: TGTGCCATCAGCGGGACTAGCGCGGGAAATGAGCAGTTCTTC. It codes for CAISGTSAGNEQFF.

This clone was picked up a small number of times. The chain employs TRBV6-1 and TRBJ2-7, with TRBD2 as a possible D gene (7 bases). Germline CDR1 is MNHNS and CDR2 is SASEGT. This CDR3 spans 16 amino acids. Trimming left V 4 bases short and J 5 bases short, with 21 bases between. CDR3 bases: TGTGCCAGCAGTGGCGGGGGCGGGGCCTGGTTGGACGAGCAGTACTTC. Protein: CASSGGGGAWLDEQYF.

The sample holds a few counts of this clone. This chain uses TRBV7-3 with TRBJ2-1, with 9 positions matching TRBD1. This CDR3 has 17 amino acids. The germline CDR1 and CDR2 sequences are SGHTA and FQGTGA. V shed 4 bases and J 0 bases; nucleotides not matched to a gene: 7. The CDR3 loop is CASSSQQGASSYNEQFF. In nucleotides, the CDR3 is TGTGCCAGCAGCTCCCAACAGGGGGCAAGCTCCTACAATGAGCAGTTCTTC.

The genes are TRBV6-1 and TRBJ2-7; 8 bases line up with TRBD1. The germline CDR1 and CDR2 sequences are MNHNS and SASEGT. CDR3 length: 15 amino acids. Trimming cost V 8 bases and J 2 bases; bases outside gene matches: 11. In DNA form, the CDR3 reads TGTGCCAGCCTTAGAAGTGAGACAGGGGCCTACGAGCAGTACTTC. It yields the protein CASLRSETGAYEQYF.

The genes are TRBV6-6 and TRBJ2-6; TRBD2 might be the D (5 bases). The CDR3 length is 15 residues. Between the trimmed V and J ends, which lost 6 bases and 1 base, there was a span of 10 bases. From germline, CDR1 is MNHNY and CDR2 SVGAGI (reference sequence). CDR3 sequence (DNA): TGTGCCAGCAGGCCCGGACTGTCTGGGGCCAACGTCCTGACTTTC. This gives the protein CASRPGLSGANVLTF.

V usage is TRBV5-1 and J usage is TRBJ2-3; 9 bases match TRBD2. The CDR3 is 14 amino acids. With V trimmed by 3 bases and J by 7 bases, 6 bases remained unmatched. Germline CDR1 reads SGHRS; CDR2 reads YFSETQ. The chain's CDR3 is CASSSGLARNTQYF. Here the CDR3 DNA reads TGCGCCAGCAGCTCCGGACTAGCGCGGAATACGCAGTATTTT.

This chain joins TRBV9 and TRBJ1-5; TRBD1 aligns across 9 bases. The CDR3 loop spans 16 amino acids. Germline V lookup: CDR1 SGDLS, CDR2 YYNGEE. With 3 bases clipped from V and 0 bases from J, the junction kept 4 bases outside the gene matches. In nucleotides, the CDR3 is TGTGCCAGCAGCGCCGGGACAGGGAATAGCAATCAGCCCCAGCATTTT. It translates to CASSAGTGNSNQPQHF.

This sequence joins TRBV2 and TRBJ2-6; the D gene is possibly TRBD1 (5 bases). Trimming took off 6 bases at V and 0 bases at J, with 15 bases between the two ends. This CDR3 spans 17 amino acids. CDR1 SNHLY and CDR2 FYNNEI come from the germline V gene. CDR3 in amino acids: CASSTTQGYSGANVLTF. In DNA form, the CDR3 reads TGTGCCAGCAGCACCACGCAGGGATACTCTGGGGCCAACGTCCTGACTTTC.

The V gene is TRBV7-6, the J gene TRBJ2-5, with 7 bases aligning to TRBD2. The CDR3 has 14 amino acids. Germline CDR1 reads SGHVS; CDR2 reads FNYEAQ. With 5 bases clipped from V and 3 bases from J, the junction kept 6 bases outside the gene matches. CDR3 in DNA: TGTGCCAGCAGCCAACTAGCGTTTAAAGAGACCCAGTACTTC. This codes for CASSQLAFKETQYF. Looking up the rest from reference TRBV7-6 and TRBJ2-5 gives the full variable domain: GAGVSQSPRYKVTKRGQDVALRCDPISGHVSLYWYRQALGQGPEFLTYFNYEAQQDKSGLPNDRFSAERPEGSISTLTIQRTEQRDSAMYRCASSQLAFKETQYFGPGTRLLVL.

The chain employs TRBV6-1 and TRBJ1-1; TRBD1 matches 11 bases. This CDR3 region has 15 residues. The V and J ends lost 5 bases and 7 bases, in that order; junction bases with no gene match: 9. CDR1 is MNHNS, CDR2 SASEGT, per germline. The CDR3 DNA is TGTGCCAGCAGTTCTCCGGGACAGGGGGGGGGTGAAGCTTTCTTT. This encodes CASSSPGQGGGEAFF.